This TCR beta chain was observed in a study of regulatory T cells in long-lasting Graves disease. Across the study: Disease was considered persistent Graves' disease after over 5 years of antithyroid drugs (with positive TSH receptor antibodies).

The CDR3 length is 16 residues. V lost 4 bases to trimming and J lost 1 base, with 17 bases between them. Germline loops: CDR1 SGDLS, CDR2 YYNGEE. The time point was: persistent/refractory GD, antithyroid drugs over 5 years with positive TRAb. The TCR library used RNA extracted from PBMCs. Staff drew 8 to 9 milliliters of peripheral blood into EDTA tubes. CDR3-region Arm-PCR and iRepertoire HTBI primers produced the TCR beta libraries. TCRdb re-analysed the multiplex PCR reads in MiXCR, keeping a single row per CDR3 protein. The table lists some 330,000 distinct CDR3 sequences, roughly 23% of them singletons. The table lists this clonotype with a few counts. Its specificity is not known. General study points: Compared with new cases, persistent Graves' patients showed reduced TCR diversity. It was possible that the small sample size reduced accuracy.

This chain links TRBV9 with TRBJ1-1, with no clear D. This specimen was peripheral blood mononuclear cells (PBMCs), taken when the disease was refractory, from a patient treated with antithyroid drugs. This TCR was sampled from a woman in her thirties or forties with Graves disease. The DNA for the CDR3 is TGTGCCAGCAGCCTAAACTGGCGCGGGCCGAACACTGAAGCTTTCTTT. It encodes CASSLNWRGPNTEAFF.